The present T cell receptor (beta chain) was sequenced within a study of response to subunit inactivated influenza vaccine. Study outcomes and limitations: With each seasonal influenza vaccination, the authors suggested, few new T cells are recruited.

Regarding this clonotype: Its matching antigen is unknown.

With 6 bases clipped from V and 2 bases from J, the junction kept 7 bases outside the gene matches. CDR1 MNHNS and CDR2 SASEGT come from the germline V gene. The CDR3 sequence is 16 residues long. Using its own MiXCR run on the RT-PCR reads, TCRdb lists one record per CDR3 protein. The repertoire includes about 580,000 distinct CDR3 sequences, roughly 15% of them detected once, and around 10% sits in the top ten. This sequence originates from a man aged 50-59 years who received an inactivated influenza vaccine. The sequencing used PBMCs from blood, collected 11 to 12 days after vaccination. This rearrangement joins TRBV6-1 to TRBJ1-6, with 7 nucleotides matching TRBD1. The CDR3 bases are TGTGCCAGCAGCTCCCGGGACAGCGCCTATAATTCACCCCTCCACTTT. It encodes CASSSRDSAYNSPLHF.